This T cell receptor (beta chain) was sequenced in a study of T cell therapy after organ transplantation. The overall study: T cells were expanded approximately 15 days with 30 CMV class I/II epitopes. Study findings and constraints: Reconstitution after therapy seemingly combined transferred and product-undetected endogenous clonotypes.

Points on this clone: The antigen remains undetermined.

Patients were solid-organ transplant recipients with drug-resistant or recurrent cytomegalovirus. Unmatched junction bases numbered 5, after V lost 4 bases and J lost 5 bases. Germline V gives CDR1 MNHNS, CDR2 SASEGT. CDR3 length equals 14 residues. The protocol was immunoSEQ multiplex PCR, while the TCRdb copy is restricted to in-frame clones and leaves out a portion. This table has about 50,000 clones, about 94% appearing once. The chain uses TRBV6-1 and TRBJ2-1; 7 bases are a match to TRBD2. Sequences were derived from CD8+ T cells from blood, sampled before autologous CMV-specific T cell therapy. This clonotype was sampled from a human patient who had received a solid organ transplant and had CMV disease. The chain's CDR3 is CASSASGDHNEQFF. CDR3 in DNA: TGTGCCAGCAGTGCTAGCGGAGACCACAATGAGCAGTTCTTC.